The 15 T cell receptor beta chains below all came from one sample that was sequenced in a study of regulatory T cells in long-lasting Graves disease (dated by TCRdb to the early 2020s). Library construction relied on multiplex PCR. TCRdb shows the sequencer as Illumina HiSeq 4000. CDR3 regions were amplified by Arm-PCR with iRepertoire HTBI primers to construct TCR beta libraries. TCRdb ran its own pipeline on the public reads, namely fastp trimming at Q25 and MiXCR clone calling, and kept in-frame beta chains. Duplicate CDR3 protein sequences are folded into a single record with the most common DNA and genes. In this sample the table shows approximately 540,000 distinct CDR3 sequences, about 12% of which occur a single time. More than 8% of the sample is taken by the ten largest. What the time point label conveys for this sample: newly diagnosed GD, antithyroid drugs for less than 3 months. For both TCR sequencing and RNA sequencing, RNA was extracted from PBMCs in TRIzol.

The sample was also reused in another study, on T cells in Graves' hyperthyroidism and ophthalmopathy.

The sequenced sample was peripheral blood mononuclear cells (PBMCs), obtained at new diagnosis, from a patient treated with antithyroid drugs. Every receptor here comes from a woman in her 30s with Graves disease. Donor details come from another sample of the same person, matched by shared clones.

This clonotype turned up a few times. The gene calls are TRBV5-1 and TRBJ1-2; D is possibly TRBD1 (5 bases). Germline-derived CDR1 and CDR2 are SGHRS and YFSETQ. The CDR3 totals 14 residues. V lost 0 bases and J lost 1, with 7 bases in between. The CDR3 DNA follows: TGCGCCAGCAGCTTGGGGACATTTAACTATGGCTACACCTTC. Its protein product is CASSLGTFNYGYTF. The full variable domain, in which reference TRBV5-1 and TRBJ1-2 provide the parts outside the CDR3, is KAGVTQTPRYLIKTRGQQVTLSCSPISGHRSVSWYQQTPGQGLQFLFEYFSETQRNKGNFPGRFSGRQFSNSRSEMNVSTLELGDSALYLCASSLGTFNYGYTFGSGTRLTVV.

There are a few counts of this clonotype. The gene calls are TRBV20-1 and TRBJ2-2, with D possibly matching TRBD2 (7 bases). This CDR3 is 13 amino acids long. Germline CDR1 reads DFQATT; CDR2 reads SNEGSKA (reference sequence). V lost 2 bases and J 14 bases, leaving 18 bases between the germline ends. CDR3 protein: CSARTSAWGQLFF. CDR3 bases: TGCAGTGCTAGAACTAGCGCCTGGGGGCAACTGTTTTTT.

Ten or more counts support this clonotype. The V and J genes are TRBV30 and TRBJ2-1, with 9 bases fitting TRBD2. J gave up 6 bases and V 0 bases, and 12 bases lay outside the gene matches. CDR1 is GTSNPN, CDR2 SVGIG, per germline (reference sequence). The CDR3 has 17 amino acids. The CDR3 DNA follows: TGTGCCTGGAGTGTTGGGATGGGGCGGGAGGGCCGCAATGAGCAGTTCTTC. It is translated as CAWSVGMGREGRNEQFF.

This clonotype was detected ten times or more. The rearrangement joins TRBV27 to TRBJ2-1, with 12 nucleotides matching TRBD2. This CDR3 comprises 19 residues. Trimming took 5 bases from V and 2 from J; bases not matched to a gene: 13. CDR1 is MNHEY, CDR2 SMNVEV, per germline (reference sequence). CDR3 sequence (DNA): TGTGCCAGCAGTCCTGGACTAGCGGGAAGTCTCCCCGCCTACAATGAGCAGTTCTTC. The encoded protein is CASSPGLAGSLPAYNEQFF.

The chain employs TRBV10-2 and TRBJ2-3, with D possibly TRBD2 on 6 matching bases. From germline, CDR1 is WSHSY and CDR2 SAAADI. Between the trimmed V and J ends, which lost 6 bases and 3 bases, there was a span of 13 bases. CDR3 length: 14 amino acids. The CDR3 bases are TGCGCCAGCAGAGTGGGAGCGGGTACAGATACGCAGTATTTT. This encodes CASRVGAGTDTQYF.

In its sample, this clonotype was seen many times. The chain carries TRBV11-2 and TRBJ2-7, with TRBD2 matching over 9 bases. V lost 4 bases to trimming and J lost 4 bases; unmatched junction nucleotides: 8. This CDR3 contains 15 residues. The V gene's germline CDR1 is SGHAT and CDR2 FQNNGV. CDR3 loop: CASSSGPGLAYEQYF. The DNA of the CDR3 is TGTGCCAGCAGCTCGGGCCCTGGACTAGCGTACGAGCAGTACTTC.

The V gene is TRBV4-3, the J gene TRBJ2-7; D might be TRBD2 (5 bases). The CDR3 loop spans 16 amino acids. Germline V gives CDR1 LGHNA, CDR2 YSLEER. The V and J ends lost 0 bases and 9 bases respectively, with 21 bases between them. The CDR3 region has the DNA TGCGCCAGCAGCCAAGATCTGCTGGACGGACTTGTCGGGCAGTACTTC. This translates into CASSQDLLDGLVGQYF.

This clonotype was seen at least ten times. The V call is TRBV20-1, the J call TRBJ2-1; TRBD2 matches 11 bases. The CDR3 totals 12 residues. With 5 bases clipped from V and 9 bases from J, the junction kept 3 bases outside the gene matches. From germline, CDR1 is DFQATT and CDR2 SNEGSKA (reference sequence). The DNA of the CDR3 is TGCAGTGCTTCCGGGACTAGCGGTGAGCAGTTCTTC. The encoded protein is CSASGTSGEQFF.

This clonotype was seen a handful of times. The chain carries TRBV7-9 and TRBJ2-7, with D possibly TRBD1 on 5 matching bases. CDR3 length: 14 residues. Germline V gene lookup returns CDR1 SEHNR and CDR2 FQNEAQ (reference sequence). V was cut by 1 base and J by 5 bases, with 12 bases left in between. The CDR3 coding sequence is TGTGCCAGCAGCTTAGGGGTGGGGCAACACGAGCAGTACTTC. Translation: CASSLGVGQHEQYF.

This clonotype was observed at least ten times. CDR3 in DNA: TGTGCCTGGAGTCTAGCGGGAGGGCCTTCATTGGAGACCCAGTACTTC. Translating it yields CAWSLAGGPSLETQYF. The rearrangement uses TRBV30 and TRBJ2-5; 12 nucleotides agree with TRBD2. V dropped 2 bases and J dropped 5; count of bases not matched to a gene: 9. This CDR3 spans 16 amino acids. Germline V gene lookup returns CDR1 GTSNPN and CDR2 SVGIG (reference sequence).

This clonotype was recorded a few times. The CDR3 bases are TGTGCCAGCAGTTTATGGGGAGGTAAATCTGGAAACACCATATATTTT. Amino acid sequence: CASSLWGGKSGNTIYF. This chain connects TRBV12-3 or TRBV12-4 to TRBJ1-3; no clear D. V lost 2 bases and J lost 1, with 12 bases in between. The CDR3 contains 16 residues.

This clonotype has ten or more counts. The V and J genes are TRBV30 and TRBJ1-1; no clear D gene. Germline V lookup: CDR1 GTSNPN, CDR2 SVGIG (reference sequence). Trimming cost V 2 bases and J 4 bases, with 8 bases left between them. The length of the CDR3 is 12 residues. CDR3 bases: TGTGCCTGGAGTACACTGAGCACTGAAGCTTTCTTT. Amino acid sequence: CAWSTLSTEAFF.

The rearrangement uses TRBV11-2 and TRBJ1-2; D remains unclear. The CDR3 spans 15 residues. Germline values: CDR1 SGHAT, CDR2 FQNNGV. V lost 0 bases to trimming and J lost 7 bases, with 15 bases between them. CDR3 coding DNA: TGTGCCAGCAGCTTAGATTCATCGGGTGCAGGTGGCTACACCTTC. It translates to CASSLDSSGAGGYTF.

This clonotype showed up many times. Germline is not matched at one junction end, which may reflect a read error. The V call is TRBV6-1, the J call TRBJ2-3, with 10 bases matching TRBD2. This CDR3 region has 14 residues. Looked up from germline, CDR1 is MNHNS and CDR2 is SASEGT. The CDR3 DNA reads TGTGCGGCGGCTAGCGGGAGCGACACAGATAGGCAGTATTTT. Protein sequence: CAAASGSDTDRQYF.

The J gene is TRBJ2-7, the V gene TRBV7-9; TRBD2 matches 13 bases. This CDR3 is built from 16 residues. Germline V lookup: CDR1 SEHNR, CDR2 FQNEAQ (reference sequence). The ends lost 1 base at V and 4 bases at J; junction bases unmatched: 4. The CDR3 region has the DNA TGTGCCAGCAGCTTAGGGACTAGCGGGAGTGGGTACGAGCAGTACTTC. Protein product: CASSLGTSGSGYEQYF. The full variable domain, its missing parts supplied by reference TRBV7-9 and TRBJ2-7, is DTGVSQNPRHKITKRGQNVTFRCDPISEHNRLYWYRQTLGQGPEFLTYFQNEAQLEKSRLLSDRFSAERPKGSFSTLEIQRTEQGDSAMYLCASSLGTSGSGYEQYFGPGTRLTVT.